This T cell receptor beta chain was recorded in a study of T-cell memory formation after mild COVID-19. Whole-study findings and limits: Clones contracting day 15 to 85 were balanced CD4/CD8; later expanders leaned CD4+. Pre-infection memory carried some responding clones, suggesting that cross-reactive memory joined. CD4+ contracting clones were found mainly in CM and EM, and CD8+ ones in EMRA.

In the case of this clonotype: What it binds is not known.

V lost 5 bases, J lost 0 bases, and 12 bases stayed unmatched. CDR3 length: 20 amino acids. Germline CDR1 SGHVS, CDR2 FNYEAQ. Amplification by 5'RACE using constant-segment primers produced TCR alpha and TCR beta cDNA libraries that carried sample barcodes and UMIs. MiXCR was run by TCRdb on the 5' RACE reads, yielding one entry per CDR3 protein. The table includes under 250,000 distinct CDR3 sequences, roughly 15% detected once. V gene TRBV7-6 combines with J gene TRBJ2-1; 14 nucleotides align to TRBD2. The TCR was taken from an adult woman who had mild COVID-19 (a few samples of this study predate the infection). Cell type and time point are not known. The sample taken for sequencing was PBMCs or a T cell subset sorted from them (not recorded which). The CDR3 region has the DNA TGTGCCAGCAGCCCCAAAAAGGGACTAGCGGGAGCCCCCTCCTACAATGAGCAGTTCTTC. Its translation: CASSPKKGLAGAPSYNEQFF. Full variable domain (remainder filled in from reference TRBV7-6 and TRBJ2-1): GAGVSQSPRYKVTKRGQDVALRCDPISGHVSLYWYRQALGQGPEFLTYFNYEAQQDKSGLPNDRFSAERPEGSISTLTIQRTEQRDSAMYRCASSPKKGLAGAPSYNEQFFGPGTRLTVL.